This is a list of T cell receptor beta chains from one sample in a study of shared clonotypes between healthy human individuals. Profiling relied on immunoSEQ multiplex PCR, and the TCRdb table lists in-frame clones only, not all of them. The profile shows more than 1.2 million clones, about 98.5% of them singletons. The material sequenced was naive CD4+ T cells sorted from blood. Receptor source: a man in his thirties or forties in good health. The CDR3 runs from the conserved cysteine through the conserved F or W. The order of the fields is D gene, J gene, V gene, clone size, CDR3 protein, CDR3 DNA. A D gene is named only where the DNA matches it firmly. Size is omitted from some rows. Given values are once, few, many or a class for expanded clones.

TRBD1	TRBJ1-5	TRBV28	once	CASSYRGVQPQHF	TGTGCCAGCAGTTACAGGGGGGTTCAGCCCCAGCATTTT
.	TRBJ2-1	TRBV10-2	.	CASSATLGTSLYNEQFF	TGCGCCAGCAGTGCTACCCTCGGGACTTCCCTCTACAATGAGCAGTTCTTC
.	TRBJ1-4	TRBV6-1	.	CASLEYEKLFF	TGTGCCAGCCTAGAGTACGAAAAACTGTTTTTT
TRBD1	TRBJ2-7	TRBV18	.	CASSLGQGTGEQYF	TGTGCCAGCTCACTCGGACAGGGGACGGGGGAGCAGTACTTC
TRBD2	TRBJ2-1	TRBV25-1	.	CASRKLAGWGNEQFF	TGTGCCAGCAGGAAACTAGCGGGTTGGGGCAATGAGCAGTTCTTC
.	TRBJ1-1	TRBV18	.	CASSLLTEAFF	TGTGCCAGCTCATTGTTGACTGAAGCTTTCTTT
.	TRBJ2-1	TRBV4-1	.	CASSQPNWNDNEQFF	TGCGCCAGCAGCCAACCGAATTGGAACGACAATGAGCAGTTCTTC
.	TRBJ1-2	TRBV28	.	CASSLPVNYGYTF	TGTGCCAGCAGTTTACCGGTAAACTATGGCTACACCTTC
.	TRBJ1-4	TRBV4-2	.	CASSRPPNTGRGELFF	TGTGCCAGCAGCCGGCCCCCAAATACAGGGAGGGGAGAACTGTTTTTT
.	TRBJ2-7	TRBV6-5	.	CASGRRGYEQYF	TGTGCCAGCGGTCGCCGGGGCTACGAGCAGTACTTC
.	TRBJ1-5	TRBV4-3	.	CASSQDTDWYSNQPQHF	TGCGCCAGCAGCCAAGATACGGATTGGTATAGCAATCAGCCCCAGCATTTT
.	TRBJ1-3	TRBV5-6	.	CASSLGPGTGNTIYF	TGTGCCAGCAGCTTGGGGCCAGGAACTGGAAACACCATATATTTT
.	TRBJ2-6	TRBV5-1	once	CASSDREVSGANVLTF	TGCGCCAGCAGTGACAGGGAGGTCTCTGGGGCCAACGTCCTGACTTTC
.	TRBJ2-4	TRBV5-4	.	CASSSAPKSKNIQYF	TGTGCCAGCAGCTCCGCCCCGAAATCCAAAAACATTCAGTACTTC
.	TRBJ1-5	TRBV27	once	CASSPLNQPQHF	TGTGCCAGCAGTCCTCTGAATCAGCCCCAGCATTTT
.	TRBJ1-2	TRBV5-1	.	CASSPTRGSYGYTF	TGCGCCAGCAGCCCTACTAGGGGGTCCTATGGCTACACCTTC
.	TRBJ2-7	TRBV11-2	.	CASSDITGFYEQYF	TGTGCCAGCAGCGATATTACAGGGTTCTACGAGCAGTACTTC
TRBD1	TRBJ1-1	TRBV10-2	.	CASSAQGGAKNTEAFF	TGCGCCAGCAGTGCCCAGGGGGGGGCCAAGAACACTGAAGCTTTCTTT
.	TRBJ1-1	TRBV27	.	CASTTHPIGVNTEAFF	TGTGCCAGCACCACCCACCCAATCGGGGTGAACACTGAAGCTTTCTTT
.	TRBJ2-7	TRBV11-2	.	CASSLGGLAYYEQYF	TGTGCCAGCAGCTTAGGTGGGCTAGCGTACTACGAGCAGTACTTC
.	TRBJ2-3	TRBV14	.	CASSHGPLDTQYF	TGTGCCAGCAGCCACGGTCCTTTGGATACGCAGTATTTT
.	TRBJ2-3	TRBV13	.	CASSPTGTSDTQYF	TGTGCCAGCAGCCCCACCGGGACCTCAGATACGCAGTATTTT
TRBD1	TRBJ1-5	TRBV19	.	CASSHRGPQPQHF	TGTGCCAGTAGTCACAGGGGGCCTCAGCCCCAGCATTTT
TRBD2	TRBJ2-1	TRBV28	.	CASSSFGGSLEQFF	TGTGCCAGCAGTTCCTTTGGCGGGAGTCTAGAGCAGTTCTTC
TRBD1	TRBJ2-3	TRBV15	.	CATSRERTGVNTDTQYF	TGTGCCACCAGCAGGGAAAGGACAGGGGTTAACACAGATACGCAGTATTTT
.	TRBJ2-2	TRBV28	.	CASKFPGHAGELFF	TGTGCCAGCAAATTTCCAGGGCATGCCGGGGAGCTGTTTTTT
TRBD2	TRBJ2-5	TRBV12-5	.	CASGLGLAGQETQYF	TGTGCTAGTGGTTTGGGACTAGCAGGTCAAGAGACCCAGTACTTC